A selection of T cell receptor beta chains follows, all from one sample in a study of blood T cell repertoires in COVID-19. Sequencing used immunoSEQ multiplex PCR; TCRdb keeps in-frame clones, though not all of them. The repertoire includes fewer than 150,000 clones, roughly 80% of them detected once, and 2% to 3% sits in the top ten. What was sequenced was peripheral blood. These receptors were collected from a man aged 45-65 years with acute or convalescent COVID-19. Each CDR3 is given with its conserved first and last residue. Each record gives: CDR3 DNA, CDR3 protein, J gene, clone size, V gene, D gene. D genes are given only for firm matches. For some rows the clone size is stated as once, few or many, or as a class when expanded; others skip it.

TGTGCCAGTACCGAAACCGGGACAGGGTATGAAAAACTGTTTTTT	CASTETGTGYEKLFF	TRBJ1-4	.	TRBV19	TRBD1
TGTGCCAGCAGCCCGCCGGGATTACTCCTGGAGCAGTACTTC	CASSPPGLLLEQYF	TRBJ2-7	few	TRBV11-1	.
TGTGCCAGCAGCTTAGCGCGGATGGAGACCCAGTACTTC	CASSLARMETQYF	TRBJ2-5	.	TRBV11-2	.
TGTGCCAGCTCGGGACAGGGGGAGTCCAACTATGGCTACACCTTC	CASSGQGESNYGYTF	TRBJ1-2	.	TRBV28	TRBD1
TGTGCCAGCACCCTCAGGGGTATGGATGAAAAACTGTTTTTT	CASTLRGMDEKLFF	TRBJ1-4	.	TRBV13	.
TGTGCCACCCAACAGGGGGCGCGGGAAAAACTGTTTTTT	CATQQGAREKLFF	TRBJ1-4	.	TRBV15	TRBD1
TGTGCCAGCAGCCGCCTGGGGGGACAGGGTATTTCCTACGAGCAGTACTTC	CASSRLGGQGISYEQYF	TRBJ2-7	.	TRBV13	TRBD1
TGTGCCAGCAGCTTCGCAGGTGCAAACTATGGCTACACCTTC	CASSFAGANYGYTF	TRBJ1-2	once	TRBV5-6	.
TGTGCCAGCAGCTTATTACAGGGAAGTTACGAGCAGTACTTC	CASSLLQGSYEQYF	TRBJ2-7	.	TRBV7-9	.
TGTGCCAGCAGCACTACAGGGTTTCAGCCCCAGCATTTT	CASSTTGFQPQHF	TRBJ1-5	.	TRBV12-3/TRBV12-4	.
TGTGCCAGCAGCCCGACAGGGGACGCCGGGGCTGGCTACACCTTC	CASSPTGDAGAGYTF	TRBJ1-2	.	TRBV3-1/TRBV3-2	TRBD1
TGTGCCAGCAGCATACCGGGAGCCGGAGCCTACGAGCAGTACTTC	CASSIPGAGAYEQYF	TRBJ2-7	.	TRBV14	.
TGTGCCTGGAGCGGGGACAATGGAAACACCATATATTTT	CAWSGDNGNTIYF	TRBJ1-3	.	TRBV30	.
TGTGCCAGTAGCTATAACCCATCCTACGAGCAGTACTTC	CASSYNPSYEQYF	TRBJ2-7	.	TRBV19	.
TGTGCCAGCAGCCAAGCGAGGGCCTCGGGCTATGGCTACACCTTC	CASSQARASGYGYTF	TRBJ1-2	once	TRBV14	.
TGTGCCAGCAGTACGCTGGACAGATCGAATGAAAAACTGTTTTTT	CASSTLDRSNEKLFF	TRBJ1-4	.	TRBV28	.
TGTGCTAGCAGCTCGGACAGGGCCGAAGAGACCCAGTACTTC	CASSSDRAEETQYF	TRBJ2-5	once	TRBV7-7	TRBD1
TGTGCCAGCAGTCCTCAAGCGGGAGGTTACACCGGGGAGCTGTTTTTT	CASSPQAGGYTGELFF	TRBJ2-2	.	TRBV7-3	TRBD2
TGTGCCAGCAGCCCTCGGAGAGCCGGAAACACCATATATTTT	CASSPRRAGNTIYF	TRBJ1-3	.	TRBV11-2	.
TGTGCCAAAGGGACAGGTCAAGAGACCCAGTACTTC	CAKGTGQETQYF	TRBJ2-5	.	TRBV30	TRBD1
TGCGCCAGCAGCACGGGACTAGCGGGGAACACCGGGGAGCTGTTTTTT	CASSTGLAGNTGELFF	TRBJ2-2	.	TRBV5-1	TRBD2
TGTGCCAGCAGCTTGAGAGGACAGTATAGCAATCAGCCCCAGCATTTT	CASSLRGQYSNQPQHF	TRBJ1-5	.	TRBV5-6	.
TGTGCCAGCAGCTCACGGACAGGGGAGGGCGATGAGCAGTTCTTC	CASSSRTGEGDEQFF	TRBJ2-1	once	TRBV11-3	TRBD1
TGTGCCACCAGGGCGGACAGGGCCTACAATGAGCAGTTCTTC	CATRADRAYNEQFF	TRBJ2-1	.	TRBV15	TRBD1
TGTGCCAGCAGCTTACAGGGGCGGTCTAATGAAAAACTGTTTTTT	CASSLQGRSNEKLFF	TRBJ1-4	.	TRBV9	TRBD1
TGTGCCATCAGTGAGTCGAGTTGGCGGGAGCCCAATGAGCAGTTCTTC	CAISESSWREPNEQFF	TRBJ2-1	.	TRBV10-3	TRBD2
TGTGCCAGCAGCGCGACAGGGGGCGGTGGAAAACTGTTTTTT	CASSATGGGGKLFF	TRBJ1-4	.	TRBV9	TRBD1
TGTGCCAGCAGCCCGGGGACAGGGAGCACAGATACGCAGTATTTT	CASSPGTGSTDTQYF	TRBJ2-3	once	TRBV5-6	TRBD1
TGTGCCAGTCGTCCTTTCTGGCAGGGTGGCAATCAGCCCCAGCATTTT	CASRPFWQGGNQPQHF	TRBJ1-5	few	TRBV19	.
TGTGCCAGCAGCTGGAGCATGGCCAGCACAGATACGCAGTATTTT	CASSWSMASTDTQYF	TRBJ2-3	.	TRBV6-2/TRBV6-3	.
TGCGCCAGCAGCCAACAGAAAACTGAAGCTTTCTTT	CASSQQKTEAFF	TRBJ1-1	.	TRBV4-1	.
TGTGCCAGCAGCTTAACAGGGGGCGCGCCCATGAACACTGAAGCTTTCTTT	CASSLTGGAPMNTEAFF	TRBJ1-1	few	TRBV11-2	TRBD1
TGTGCCAGCAGCTTGGCGGTAGAGACCCAGTACTTC	CASSLAVETQYF	TRBJ2-5	.	TRBV7-2	.
TGCGCCAGCAGAGGAGTCCGGGACAGGGGCCCCACAGATACGCAGTATTTT	CASRGVRDRGPTDTQYF	TRBJ2-3	.	TRBV5-1	TRBD1
TGTGCCATCAGTGAGCCCGGGACAGGGGGAGATACGCAGTATTTT	CAISEPGTGGDTQYF	TRBJ2-3	.	TRBV10-3	TRBD1
TGTGCCAGCTCACCCGGACACGGGGGGGACAATGAGCAGTTCTTC	CASSPGHGGDNEQFF	TRBJ2-1	.	TRBV18	TRBD2
TGTGCCAGCGGGACAGCTTACACCGGGGAGCTGTTTTTT	CASGTAYTGELFF	TRBJ2-2	once	TRBV6-5	TRBD1
TGTGCCAGCAGCTTAGAAGGGGGCATAGAGACCCAGTACTTC	CASSLEGGIETQYF	TRBJ2-5	.	TRBV11-2	TRBD1
TGTGCCAGCAGTTACGACAGGGGGAACACTGAAGCTTTCTTT	CASSYDRGNTEAFF	TRBJ1-1	.	TRBV6-6	TRBD1
TGTGCCAGCAGCTATGACAGGGCTAATGGCTACGAGCAGTACTTC	CASSYDRANGYEQYF	TRBJ2-7	.	TRBV7-9	TRBD1
TGTGCCAGCAGTGGCCGGGACAGGGGATCAGACGAGCAGTACTTC	CASSGRDRGSDEQYF	TRBJ2-7	many	TRBV2	TRBD1
TGTGCCAGCACGACTAGCGGGTCCGAGCAGTACTTC	CASTTSGSEQYF	TRBJ2-7	.	TRBV12-3/TRBV12-4	TRBD2
TGTGCCAGCAGTTACTACAGGGGAAACACTGAAGCTTTCTTT	CASSYYRGNTEAFF	TRBJ1-1	.	TRBV6-6	TRBD1
TGCGCCAGCAGCCAACCTACTAGCGGGAGAGCCTCCTACGAGCAGTACTTC	CASSQPTSGRASYEQYF	TRBJ2-7	few	TRBV4-1	TRBD2
TGTGCCAGTGCCGGGACAGCTAATCAGCCCCAGCATTTT	CASAGTANQPQHF	TRBJ1-5	.	TRBV2	TRBD1
TGTGCCAGCAGCTTGAAGCAGGGGGCTAAGGTGGACACTGAAGCTTTCTTT	CASSLKQGAKVDTEAFF	TRBJ1-1	.	TRBV5-4	TRBD1
TGTGCCAGCTCACCAAACTGGTTTGCGGACACTGAAGCTTTCTTT	CASSPNWFADTEAFF	TRBJ1-1	many	TRBV18	.
TGTGCCAGCAGTGGTAGCGGGAAGACCGGGGAGCTGTTTTTT	CASSGSGKTGELFF	TRBJ2-2	.	TRBV9	TRBD2
TGTGCCAGCAGCCTAGGACAGGGCGCCTACGAGCAGTACTTC	CASSLGQGAYEQYF	TRBJ2-7	.	TRBV27	TRBD1
TGTGCCAGAGGTACTCCTTCTACTTCACCCCAACAAGAGACCCAGTACTTC	CARGTPSTSPQQETQYF	TRBJ2-5	.	TRBV5-3	.
TGCGCCAGCAGCCAGGCCTGGTCGGATAATTCACCCCTCCACTTT	CASSQAWSDNSPLHF	TRBJ1-6	many	TRBV5-1	.
TGCGCCAGCAGCTTGGCCCAACAGGGCAATTCACCCCTCCACTTT	CASSLAQQGNSPLHF	TRBJ1-6	.	TRBV5-1	.
TGTGCCAGCAGCTTGGGGTCTGGGCTTACATACAATGAGCAGTTCTTC	CASSLGSGLTYNEQFF	TRBJ2-1	few	TRBV5-4	.
TGTGCCAGCAGCTCCTGGACAGGGGGCGTGAGAACTAATGAAAAACTGTTTTTT	CASSSWTGGVRTNEKLFF	TRBJ1-4	few	TRBV11-2	TRBD1
TGTGCTATCGAAATGGAGACTAGCGGGAGCTGGGAGCAGTACTTC	CAIEMETSGSWEQYF	TRBJ2-7	.	TRBV7-7	TRBD2
TGTGCCAGCAGTATAAAGACTAGCGGGGGGATGGATGAGCAGTTCTTC	CASSIKTSGGMDEQFF	TRBJ2-1	once	TRBV27	TRBD2
TGTGCCAGCGGACAGGGGGCAACTAATGAAAAACTGTTTTTT	CASGQGATNEKLFF	TRBJ1-4	.	TRBV28	TRBD1
TGCAGTGCTAGGGGCCGGGACACTTCTTTT	CSARGRDTSF	TRBJ1-4	.	TRBV20-1	.
TGTGCCAGCAGTCCCGGGACAAGACGTGAAAAACTGTTTTTT	CASSPGTRREKLFF	TRBJ1-4	.	TRBV6-6	.
TGTGCCAGCAGCTTTGGTCTAGCGGGAAAGACCGGGGAGCTGTTTTTT	CASSFGLAGKTGELFF	TRBJ2-2	.	TRBV11-1	TRBD2